Shown below are 22 T cell receptor beta chains from a single sample sequenced in a study of beta chain features in type 1 diabetes. All of the isolated RNA was reverse transcribed, so expressed TCRB transcripts were sequenced. Profiling relied on immunoSEQ multiplex PCR, and the TCRdb table lists in-frame clones only, not all of them. Of 450,000 to 550,000 clones in the sample, 30% were seen once. Sample: naive CD4+ T cells from blood. The receptors were sampled from a man between 18 and 29 years old in good health.

The sample holds a few counts of this clone. This chain joins TRBV29-1 and TRBJ2-1, with TRBD2 as a possible D gene (6 bases). CDR3 length equals 13 residues. The V end lost 4 bases, the J end lost 10 bases, and 17 bases lay between the germline ends. Germline values: CDR1 SQVTM, CDR2 ANQGSEA. The CDR3 DNA is TGCAGCGTTGGGAGGACTACAGGTGGGGAGCAGTTCTTC. As protein: CSVGRTTGGEQFF.

The chain employs TRBV25-1 and TRBJ2-1, with 8 nucleotides matching TRBD2. This CDR3 is built from 14 residues. Germline loops: CDR1 MGHDK, CDR2 SYGVNS. Unmatched junction bases numbered 3, after V lost 4 bases and J lost 4 bases. The CDR3 protein is CASSGAGEYNEQFF. The CDR3 DNA follows: TGTGCCAGCAGTGGAGCGGGAGAATACAATGAGCAGTTCTTC.

The rearrangement uses TRBV5-1 and TRBJ2-1, with D uncertain. The CDR3 loop spans 13 amino acids. The ends were cut back, 4 bases at V and 15 bases at J, with 20 bases in the middle. The germline gives CDR1 SGHRS, CDR2 YFSETQ. The CDR3 DNA reads as TGCGCCAGCAGCAGGCTGACGGATTACGCACCGTTCTTC. Translated: CASSRLTDYAPFF. The whole variable domain, remainder taken from reference TRBV5-1 and TRBJ2-1, is KAGVTQTPRYLIKTRGQQVTLSCSPISGHRSVSWYQQTPGQGLQFLFEYFSETQRNKGNFPGRFSGRQFSNSRSEMNVSTLELGDSALYLCASSRLTDYAPFFGPGTRLTVL.

This clone occurred a few times. V gene TRBV29-1 combines with J gene TRBJ1-3; D unresolved. CDR1 is SQVTM, CDR2 ANQGSEA, per germline. The CDR3 contains 13 residues. V was clipped by 7 bases and J by 4 bases, with 14 bases between them. The CDR3 coding sequence is TGCAGCGCGGAGACAAGTGAGGGAAACACCATATATTTT. Amino acid sequence: CSAETSEGNTIYF.

The chain couples TRBV7-9 to TRBJ2-2, with 7 bases fitting TRBD1. Germline assignment: CDR1 SEHNR and CDR2 FQNEAQ (reference sequence). The V segment lost 4 bases and the J segment 7 bases; nucleotides outside the gene matches: 6. The CDR3 is made up of 14 amino acids. CDR3 in DNA: TGTGCCAGCAGCTCCCGACAGGGCCTCGGGGAGCTGTTTTTT. As protein: CASSSRQGLGELFF.

The V gene is TRBV5-4, the J gene TRBJ2-1; TRBD1 aligns across 7 bases. After removal of 2 bases from V and 2 bases from J, the junction contained 4 bases not matched to a gene. Germline-derived CDR1 and CDR2 are SGHNT and YYREEE (reference sequence). The CDR3 loop spans 15 amino acids. The CDR3 spells CASSFQQGPYNEQFF. In nucleotides, the CDR3 is TGTGCCAGCAGCTTTCAACAGGGGCCCTACAATGAGCAGTTCTTC. Complete variable domain (other parts from reference TRBV5-4 and TRBJ2-1): ETGVTQSPTHLIKTRGQQVTLRCSSQSGHNTVSWYQQALGQGPQFIFQYYREEENGRGNFPPRFSGLQFPNYSSELNVNALELDDSALYLCASSFQQGPYNEQFFGPGTRLTVL.

The chain recombines TRBV5-1 with TRBJ2-3, with 7 positions matching TRBD1. Trimming cost V 0 bases and J 4 bases; bases outside gene matches: 2. The CDR3 has 14 amino acids. Per the germline V gene, CDR1 is SGHRS and CDR2 is YFSETQ. The CDR3 bases are TGCGCCAGCAGCTTGGAAGGGACAGCAGATACGCAGTATTTT. It yields the protein CASSLEGTADTQYF.

The chain uses TRBV30 and TRBJ1-4, with D maybe TRBD1 (5 bases). The V and J ends lost 2 bases and 4 bases respectively, with 11 bases between them. The CDR3 runs 14 residues. Germline V lookup: CDR1 GTSNPN, CDR2 SVGIG (reference sequence). This CDR3 reads CAWSILGVNEKLFF. CDR3 DNA: TGTGCCTGGAGTATCCTGGGGGTTAATGAAAAACTGTTTTTT.

A few counts support this clone. The rearrangement joins TRBV29-1 to TRBJ2-7, with 9 bases that match TRBD1. The CDR3 is made up of 14 amino acids. In germline, CDR1 is SQVTM, CDR2 ANQGSEA. The V gene end was trimmed by 5 bases and the J gene end by 2 bases; junction bases not matched to a gene: 7. In DNA, the CDR3 is TGCAGCGTTTACTACAGGGGGCAGCCCTACGAGCAGTACTTC. This codes for CSVYYRGQPYEQYF.

The V call is TRBV5-1, the J call TRBJ2-1; a weak D match, TRBD1 (5 bases). V was shortened by 4 bases and J by 6 bases, with 17 bases between the two germline ends. The length of the CDR3 is 15 residues. Germline V lookup: CDR1 SGHRS, CDR2 YFSETQ. The CDR3 DNA follows: TGCGCCAGCAGCCCAGACAGTTCTTCTTTCAATGAGCAGTTCTTC. Translated, it gives CASSPDSSSFNEQFF.

The chain uses TRBV7-9 and TRBJ1-4; no definite D call. The CDR3 sequence is 15 residues long. Germline lookup yields CDR1 SEHNR and CDR2 FQNEAQ (reference sequence). Between the trimmed V and J ends, which lost 3 bases and 4 bases, there was a span of 12 bases. As DNA, the CDR3 is TGTGCCAGCAGCTTGCCGGCAGGCGATAATGAAAAACTGTTTTTT. This encodes CASSLPAGDNEKLFF.

About this clone itself: Within the sample, other DNA sequences also encode this same CDR3. V and J are TRBV14 and TRBJ1-4; possible D gene TRBD1, 6 bases. Germline CDR1 SGHDN, CDR2 FVKESK. The CDR3 totals 15 residues. Trimming pared 4 bases from V and 0 bases from J, leaving 9 bases between. The CDR3 DNA sequence: TGTGCCAGCAGCCGGAGACAGGCAACTAATGAAAAACTGTTTTTT. Translated: CASSRRQATNEKLFF.

This clone was detected a few times. The chain carries TRBV5-1 and TRBJ2-7; 8 bases are a match to TRBD2. The CDR3 is 14 residues long. The ends lost 2 bases at V and 2 bases at J; junction bases unmatched: 3. Germline V gene lookup returns CDR1 SGHRS and CDR2 YFSETQ. The CDR3 protein is CASSFSGEPYEQYF. In nucleotides, the CDR3 is TGCGCCAGCAGCTTTAGCGGGGAACCCTACGAGCAGTACTTC.

The CDR3 region is CATSREFTAQSAQHF. The CDR3 DNA follows: TGTGCCACCAGCAGAGAGTTTACGGCTCAATCGGCCCAGCATTTT. The chain employs TRBV15 and TRBJ1-5; D not certain. CDR1 is LNHNV and CDR2 is YYDKDF in the germline V gene (reference sequence). This CDR3 contains 15 residues. The V gene lost 0 bases and the J gene lost 11 bases, with 17 bases spanning the gap.

The chain is built from TRBV19 and TRBJ1-1; unclear D gene. V lost 3 bases and J lost 1, with 6 bases in between. Germline CDR1 and CDR2: LNHDA and SQIVND (reference sequence). The CDR3 has 13 amino acids. The CDR3 loop is CASSMVWNTEAFF. The CDR3 DNA reads TGTGCCAGTAGTATGGTCTGGAACACTGAAGCTTTCTTT.

This clone was observed a handful of times. This rearrangement joins TRBV5-1 to TRBJ2-7; D possibly corresponds to TRBD2 (5 bases). Deletions cut 5 bases from V and 1 base from J, with 13 bases between. Germline V gene data show CDR1 as SGHRS and CDR2 as YFSETQ. This CDR3 has 14 amino acids. The CDR3: CASSNDGNSYEQYF. The CDR3, as DNA: TGCGCCAGCAGTAATGACGGGAATTCCTACGAGCAGTACTTC.

The CDR3 protein is CSVERFLGGGELFF. CDR3 coding DNA: TGCAGCGTTGAGAGGTTCCTCGGTGGCGGGGAGCTGTTTTTT. The J gene is TRBJ2-2, the V gene TRBV29-1; no firm D call. The V gene lost 3 bases and the J gene lost 7 bases, with 15 bases spanning the gap. The length of the CDR3 is 14 residues. Per germline, CDR1 SQVTM and CDR2 ANQGSEA.

The chain uses TRBV30 and TRBJ1-2; D is undetermined. Germline values: CDR1 GTSNPN, CDR2 SVGIG (reference sequence). The V gene lost 3 bases and the J gene lost 6 bases, with 8 bases spanning the gap. CDR3 length: 11 amino acids. This CDR3 reads CAWSGRHGYTF. DNA of the CDR3: TGTGCCTGGAGCGGTCGCCATGGCTACACCTTC.

This clone was counted between two and nine times. The rearrangement links TRBV30 to TRBJ2-5, with D perhaps matching TRBD1 (5 bases). The CDR3 has 13 amino acids. Germline V gene lookup returns CDR1 GTSNPN and CDR2 SVGIG (reference sequence). Trimming shortened V by 0 bases and J by 2 bases, and 7 bases separated the two germline ends. CDR3 bases: TGTGCCTGGAGTGTACAGGCTCAAGAGACCCAGTACTTC. The encoded protein is CAWSVQAQETQYF.

The chain combines TRBV27 with TRBJ2-7; 8 bases agree with TRBD2. This CDR3 has 13 amino acids. In germline, CDR1 is MNHEY, CDR2 SMNVEV (reference sequence). The ends lost 8 bases at V and 4 bases at J; junction bases unmatched: 7. The CDR3 spells CASATGGQYEQYF. CDR3 nucleotides: TGTGCCAGCGCTACGGGAGGGCAGTACGAGCAGTACTTC.

The chain carries TRBV7-9 and TRBJ2-7; no clear D. The CDR3 extends over 14 amino acids. V gave up 5 bases and J gave up 0 bases, with 11 bases separating them. Per the germline V gene, CDR1 is SEHNR and CDR2 is FQNEAQ (reference sequence). The CDR3 is CASSIDTYSYEQYF. CDR3 in DNA: TGTGCCAGCAGCATAGACACCTACTCCTACGAGCAGTACTTC.

This clone has a single count. The J gene is TRBJ2-3, the V gene TRBV7-6; no reliable D call. Germline V gene data show CDR1 as SGHVS and CDR2 as FNYEAQ. V lost 1 base and J 3 bases, leaving 8 bases between the germline ends. The CDR3 is 14 residues long. CDR3 bases: TGTGCCAGCAGCTTAGGGATAGTGACAGATACGCAGTATTTT. It encodes CASSLGIVTDTQYF. The complete variable domain, with remaining parts taken from reference TRBV7-6 and TRBJ2-3, reads GAGVSQSPRYKVTKRGQDVALRCDPISGHVSLYWYRQALGQGPEFLTYFNYEAQQDKSGLPNDRFSAERPEGSISTLTIQRTEQRDSAMYRCASSLGIVTDTQYFGPGTRLTVL.